The rows below give T cell receptor beta chains drawn from one sample of a study of T cell responses to AZD1222 COVID-19 vaccine. TCRdb's table, derived via immunoSEQ multiplex PCR, lists solely in-frame clones and lacks some. Among around 110,000 clones, 90% were seen once, and the ten largest hold roughly 5.1%. The material was peripheral blood, obtained on day 0 of AZD1222 vaccination. All receptors come from an adult in good health. CDR3s include the opening cysteine and the closing phenylalanine or tryptophan. D genes are given only for firm matches. Some rows mark clone size as missing; the rest say once, few, many or name a class of expanded clone.

j_call	clone_size	d_call	v_call	cdr3_aa	cdr3_nt
TRBJ1-5	once	-	TRBV5-4	CASSSTDQYSNQPQHF	TGTGCCAGCAGCTCGACGGACCAATATAGCAATCAGCCCCAGCATTTT
TRBJ2-1	-	-	TRBV6-6	CASSYSIGYNEQFF	TGTGCCAGCAGTTACTCGATAGGGTACAATGAGCAGTTCTTC
TRBJ1-4	-	-	TRBV11-2	CASSFPPRQPNEKLFF	TGTGCCAGCAGCTTCCCCCCCCGACAGCCTAATGAAAAACTGTTTTTT
TRBJ2-7	-	-	TRBV10-2	CASSESGRYEQYF	TGCGCCAGCAGTGAGTCAGGGAGGTACGAGCAGTACTTC
TRBJ1-2	-	TRBD1	TRBV7-9	CASSSTGGGYTF	TGTGCCAGCAGCTCGACAGGGGGTGGCTACACCTTC
TRBJ1-1	-	-	TRBV6-5	CASTSPGNTEAFF	TGTGCCAGCACCTCTCCAGGGAACACTGAAGCTTTCTTT
TRBJ2-1	-	-	TRBV28	CASSWAVAGGNEQFF	TGTGCCAGCAGTTGGGCGGTAGCCGGAGGGAATGAGCAGTTCTTC
TRBJ2-1	-	-	TRBV10-3	CAIRRDSYNEQFF	TGTGCCATCAGACGGGACTCCTACAATGAGCAGTTCTTC
TRBJ2-5	-	-	TRBV7-3	CASSNGLQETQYF	TGTGCCAGCAGTAACGGCCTCCAAGAGACCCAGTACTTC
TRBJ1-5	-	TRBD1	TRBV5-6	CASSGTGMSNQPQHF	TGTGCCAGCAGCGGGACAGGGATGAGCAATCAGCCCCAGCATTTT
TRBJ1-2	-	-	TRBV7-9	CASSGRDYGYTF	TGTGCCAGCAGTGGCAGGGACTATGGCTACACCTTC
TRBJ1-2	-	-	TRBV5-1	CASSPGGRGLDGYTF	TGCGCCAGCAGCCCCGGGGGCAGGGGACTGGATGGCTACACCTTC
TRBJ2-1	-	TRBD2	TRBV7-8	CASSLARDPGLAINEQFF	TGTGCCAGCAGCTTAGCGCGGGACCCGGGACTAGCGATCAATGAGCAGTTCTTC
TRBJ2-3	-	-	TRBV19	CASSPPSGRDTVRTDTQYF	TGTGCCAGTAGTCCCCCTTCAGGCCGTGACACTGTTCGCACAGATACGCAGTATTTT
TRBJ1-2	-	-	TRBV19	CASSIGDGYTF	TGTGCCAGTAGTATAGGAGACGGCTACACCTTC
TRBJ1-6	-	TRBD1	TRBV27	CASSFGTGGNSPLHF	TGTGCCAGCAGTTTCGGGACAGGGGGTAATTCACCCCTCCACTTT
TRBJ1-5	-	TRBD1	TRBV28	CASSRTGASQPQHF	TGTGCCAGCAGCCGGACAGGGGCAAGTCAGCCCCAGCATTTT
TRBJ1-1	-	TRBD1	TRBV3-1/TRBV3-2	CASSSTGGTEAFF	TGTGCCAGCAGTTCGACAGGGGGCACTGAAGCTTTCTTT
TRBJ2-1	-	-	TRBV5-5	CASSLWAGAKNEQFF	TGTGCCAGCAGCTTGTGGGCAGGGGCGAAGAATGAGCAGTTCTTC
TRBJ1-6	-	TRBD1	TRBV27	CASSPGQGGDSPLHF	TGTGCCAGCAGTCCGGGACAGGGGGGAGATTCACCCCTCCACTTT
TRBJ2-1	once	-	TRBV3-1/TRBV3-2	CASSQDRVNEQFF	TGTGCCAGCAGCCAAGATCGGGTAAATGAGCAGTTCTTC
TRBJ2-7	-	-	TRBV15	CATSSASPGVNEQYF	TGTGCCACCAGCAGCGCCTCTCCAGGGGTCAACGAGCAGTACTTC
TRBJ2-1	-	TRBD2	TRBV19	CASSSGSRGFNEQFF	TGTGCCAGTAGTAGCGGGAGTCGGGGGTTCAATGAGCAGTTCTTC
TRBJ2-7	few	TRBD1	TRBV4-1	CASSQLGQGADEQYF	TGCGCCAGCAGCCAACTGGGACAGGGGGCCGACGAGCAGTACTTC
TRBJ1-3	-	TRBD1	TRBV10-3	CAISGGDRGNTIYF	TGTGCCATCAGTGGAGGGGACAGAGGGAACACCATATATTTT
TRBJ2-7	-	TRBD1	TRBV25-1	CASSELGTGGVEQYF	TGTGCCAGCAGTGAATTAGGGACAGGGGGTGTCGAGCAGTACTTC
TRBJ2-7	-	-	TRBV24-1	CATSEECRRQACYEQYF	TGTGCCACCAGTGAAGAATGTAGGAGACAGGCGTGCTACGAGCAGTACTTC
TRBJ1-2	-	-	TRBV28	CASSLPGGLYGYTF	TGTGCCAGCAGCCTACCCGGGGGCCTCTATGGCTACACCTTC
TRBJ2-7	-	-	TRBV21-1	CASSTTQTGINSYEQYF	TGTGCCAGCAGCACTACTCAGACAGGGATAAACTCCTACGAGCAGTACTTC
TRBJ1-5	-	-	TRBV28	CASSTKGLNQPQHF	TGTGCCAGCAGCACCAAGGGGTTGAATCAGCCCCAGCATTTT
TRBJ2-3	-	TRBD2	TRBV25-1	CASSSGTSGRTDTQYF	TGTGCCAGCAGTTCCGGGACTAGTGGGCGCACAGATACGCAGTATTTT
TRBJ2-3	-	TRBD2	TRBV7-9	CASSLGLAPDTQYF	TGTGCCAGCAGCCTCGGACTAGCTCCAGATACGCAGTATTTT
TRBJ2-1	-	-	TRBV5-4	CASSLSWNNEQFF	TGTGCCAGCAGCTTGTCGTGGAACAATGAGCAGTTCTTC
TRBJ2-2	once	-	TRBV7-6	CASSLGAEVTGELFF	TGTGCCAGCAGCTTAGGGGCTGAGGTAACCGGGGAGCTGTTTTTT
TRBJ2-3	-	-	TRBV29-1	CSVDGDTSTDTQYF	TGCAGCGTTGATGGGGACACTAGCACAGATACGCAGTATTTT
TRBJ1-6	-	TRBD1	TRBV12-5	CASGSPDRGAPLHF	TGTGCTAGTGGTTCGCCGGACAGGGGAGCACCCCTCCACTTT
TRBJ2-2	-	TRBD2	TRBV14	CASSQGLAGRGTGELFF	TGTGCCAGCAGCCAGGGACTAGCGGGACGTGGCACCGGGGAGCTGTTTTTT
TRBJ2-1	-	-	TRBV10-3	CAISGQVNYNEQFF	TGTGCCATCAGTGGACAGGTAAACTACAATGAGCAGTTCTTC
TRBJ2-7	-	-	TRBV12-5	CASGLGLGGFGYEQYF	TGTGCTAGTGGTTTGGGCCTGGGGGGTTTTGGGTACGAGCAGTACTTC
TRBJ1-3	-	-	TRBV2	CASSEGGYSGNTIYF	TGTGCCAGCAGTGAAGGCGGGTACTCTGGAAACACCATATATTTT
TRBJ1-1	-	TRBD1	TRBV10-3	CAIRGTGGTEAFF	TGTGCCATCAGAGGGACAGGCGGGACTGAAGCTTTCTTT
TRBJ2-5	-	-	TRBV7-6	CASSSTSSQETQYF	TGTGCCAGCAGCTCAACTAGCAGCCAAGAGACCCAGTACTTC
TRBJ2-2	once	-	TRBV27	CASSLSTGSRHTGELFF	TGTGCCAGCAGTTTATCGACGGGGAGTAGGCACACCGGGGAGCTGTTTTTT
TRBJ1-4	-	-	TRBV19	CASSHQRNEKLFF	TGTGCCAGTAGTCACCAAAGGAATGAAAAACTGTTTTTT
TRBJ2-1	-	-	TRBV19	CASSPGTHLYNEQFF	TGTGCCAGTAGCCCCGGGACACATTTATACAATGAGCAGTTCTTC
TRBJ2-1	-	TRBD2	TRBV7-8	CASSLAGLAGSKIHGEQFF	TGTGCCAGCAGCTTAGCCGGACTAGCGGGATCAAAAATCCATGGGGAGCAGTTCTTC
TRBJ1-6	-	-	TRBV10-2	CASSFINSPLHF	TGCGCCAGCAGTTTCATCAATTCACCCCTCCACTTT
TRBJ1-3	-	-	TRBV19	CASSVPGAGNTIYF	TGTGCCAGTAGTGTCCCCGGGGCTGGAAACACCATATATTTT
TRBJ2-2	-	-	TRBV7-3	CASRLGAGELFF	TGTGCCAGCAGACTCGGGGCCGGGGAGCTGTTTTTT
TRBJ2-5	few	-	TRBV10-1	CASSGTGEETQYF	TGCGCCAGCAGTGGCACGGGAGAAGAGACCCAGTACTTC
TRBJ2-7	-	-	TRBV11-2	CASRDRHYEQYF	TGTGCCAGCAGGGACAGACACTACGAGCAGTACTTC
TRBJ1-1	-	-	TRBV18	CASSLTDSETEAFF	TGTGCCAGCTCACTGACGGACAGTGAGACTGAAGCTTTCTTT
TRBJ2-3	-	TRBD2	TRBV5-6	CASSFAAGGSTDTQYF	TGTGCCAGCAGCTTCGCAGCGGGAGGGAGCACAGATACGCAGTATTTT
TRBJ1-6	-	TRBD1	TRBV28	CASSSSGTGEALLHF	TGTGCCAGCAGTTCATCCGGGACAGGGGAGGCTCTCCTCCACTTT
TRBJ2-5	few	-	TRBV12-2	CASRLSGPQETQYF	TGTGCAAGTCGCCTTAGCGGACCTCAAGAGACCCAGTACTTC
TRBJ1-2	-	-	TRBV2	CASRGAYGYTF	TGTGCCAGCAGGGGGGCCTATGGCTACACCTTC